Following are 17 T cell receptor beta chains from one sample sequenced in a study of CD8 T cells in Susac syndrome. Random hexamers were used to reverse transcribe the RNA input (about 0.5 to 1 ug). Using its own MiXCR run on the immunoSEQ multiplex PCR reads, TCRdb lists one record per CDR3 protein. The repertoire consists of tens of thousands of distinct CDR3 sequences, with over 90% occurring once and the leading ten covering roughly 0.27%. Sequenced material: CD8+ T cells from PBMCs. Source of these receptors: a human donor in good health.

The chain uses TRBV19 and TRBJ1-1; no reliable D call. Germline lookup yields CDR1 LNHDA and CDR2 SQIVND (reference sequence). Trimming shortened V by 5 bases and J by 6 bases, and 19 bases separated the two germline ends. The CDR3 is 15 residues long. CDR3 nucleotide sequence: TGTGCCAGTAGTCCGAGGGATGGAGGGCCATCTGAAGCTTTCTTT. Its protein is CASSPRDGGPSEAFF.

The chain carries TRBV9 and TRBJ1-5, with 8 nucleotides matching TRBD1. The germline V gene has CDR1 SGDLS and CDR2 YYNGEE. This CDR3 comprises 14 residues. V was clipped by 3 bases and J by 3 bases; unmatched bases: 2. The CDR3 sequence is CASSATGDNQPQHF. DNA of the CDR3: TGTGCCAGCAGCGCGACAGGGGACAATCAGCCCCAGCATTTT. The variable domain in full, completed from reference TRBV9 and TRBJ1-5, reads DSGVTQTPKHLITATGQRVTLRCSPRSGDLSVYWYQQSLDQGLQFLIQYYNGEERAKGNILERFSAQQFPDLHSELNLSSLELGDSALYFCASSATGDNQPQHFGDGTRLSIL.

V is TRBV6-5 and J is TRBJ2-5; unclear D gene. V shed 0 bases and J shed 5 bases, with 22 bases lying between them. The CDR3 is made up of 18 amino acids. Germline CDR1 is MNHEY and CDR2 is SVGAGI. CDR3 bases: TGTGCCAGCAGTTACTCAGTATCTATTATTGGGGTGGCGGAGACCCAGTACTTC. Residues: CASSYSVSIIGVAETQYF.

J is TRBJ2-1 and V is TRBV12-3 or TRBV12-4; 9 bases are a match to TRBD1. The CDR3 loop spans 14 amino acids. J gave up 10 bases and V 5 bases, and 9 bases lay outside the gene matches. The CDR3: CASSLRQGVGEQFF. Written as DNA, the CDR3 is TGTGCCAGCAGTCTCCGACAGGGGGTAGGGGAGCAGTTCTTC.

This clonotype was seen only once. This chain uses TRBV19 with TRBJ2-1; D is uncertain. CDR1 and CDR2 from the germline V gene are LNHDA and SQIVND (reference sequence). Trimming removed 3 bases at V and 6 bases at J, with 6 bases between. The CDR3 contains 12 residues. The CDR3, as DNA: TGTGCCAGTAGTATCTGGCCCAATGAGCAGTTCTTC. Its protein product is CASSIWPNEQFF. The whole variable domain, filled in from reference TRBV19 and TRBJ2-1, reads DGGITQSPKYLFRKEGQNVTLSCEQNLNHDAMYWYRQDPGQGLRLIYYSQIVNDFQKGDIAEGYSVSREKKESFPLTVTSAQKNPTAFYLCASSIWPNEQFFGPGTRLTVL.

The J gene is TRBJ2-3, the V gene TRBV20-1, with 10 bases that match TRBD1. J gave up 4 bases and V 5 bases, and 6 bases lay outside the gene matches. Germline loops: CDR1 DFQATT, CDR2 SNEGSKA (reference sequence). This CDR3 region has 14 residues. Here the CDR3 reads CSAWTGGMADTQYF. Written as DNA, the CDR3 is TGCAGTGCTTGGACAGGGGGTATGGCAGATACGCAGTATTTT.

This chain links TRBV3-1 with TRBJ2-5; D is uncertain. Germline V gene sequence: CDR1 LGHDT, CDR2 YNNKEL (reference sequence). The CDR3 consists of 16 residues. Trimming stripped 4 bases from V and 1 base from J, with 16 bases between. The CDR3 coding sequence is TGTGCCAGCAGCCGCCGCTCCCCTTTTCTCCAAGAGACCCAGTACTTC. It specifies CASSRRSPFLQETQYF.

The J gene is TRBJ2-5, the V gene TRBV27, with TRBD2 matching over 8 bases. Per the germline V gene, CDR1 is MNHEY and CDR2 is SMNVEV (reference sequence). This CDR3 has 15 residues. The V gene end was trimmed by 3 bases and the J gene end by 2 bases; junction bases not matched to a gene: 5. CDR3 loop: CASSLQRGNQETQYF. In DNA form, the CDR3 reads TGTGCCAGCAGTTTGCAGCGGGGGAATCAAGAGACCCAGTACTTC.

V is TRBV27 and J is TRBJ2-1; D possibly corresponds to TRBD2 (6 bases). Germline V gives CDR1 MNHEY, CDR2 SMNVEV (reference sequence). This CDR3 has 15 residues. V lost 5 bases and J 0 bases, leaving 11 bases between the germline ends. The CDR3 protein is CASSTPGGSYNEQFF. CDR3 nucleotide sequence: TGTGCCAGCAGTACCCCCGGGGGCTCCTACAATGAGCAGTTCTTC.

The chain uses TRBV19 and TRBJ2-1, with 10 bases fitting TRBD1. Trimming took 6 bases from V and 6 from J; bases not matched to a gene: 5. This CDR3 is 14 amino acids long. CDR1 is LNHDA and CDR2 is SQIVND in the germline V gene (reference sequence). CDR3 protein: CASRIRTGGNEQFF. CDR3 DNA: TGTGCCAGTAGGATTCGGACAGGGGGCAATGAGCAGTTCTTC.

The rearrangement uses TRBV7-9 and TRBJ1-1; 8 bases align to TRBD1. The length of the CDR3 is 14 residues. Germline CDR1 SEHNR, CDR2 FQNEAQ (reference sequence). V shed 5 bases, J shed 0 bases, and the junction held 2 bases outside the gene matches. For the CDR3, the DNA is TGTGCCAGCAGCGGGACAGGAATGAACACTGAAGCTTTCTTT. Protein sequence: CASSGTGMNTEAFF. The whole variable domain, filled in from reference TRBV7-9 and TRBJ1-1, reads DTGVSQNPRHKITKRGQNVTFRCDPISEHNRLYWYRQTLGQGPEFLTYFQNEAQLEKSRLLSDRFSAERPKGSFSTLEIQRTEQGDSAMYLCASSGTGMNTEAFFGQGTRLTVV.

Written as DNA, the CDR3 is TGTGCCAGCAGTTCCTCTTATCTCCAGCGGGGCTTAGCGAATGAGCAGTTCTTC. It codes for CASSSSYLQRGLANEQFF. V usage is TRBV6-5 and J usage is TRBJ2-1; 7 bases match TRBD2. V dropped 4 bases and J dropped 7; count of bases not matched to a gene: 19. The CDR3 runs to 18 residues. Germline V gene sequence: CDR1 MNHEY, CDR2 SVGAGI.

The V and J genes are TRBV6-6 and TRBJ1-2; a possible D gene is TRBD1 (6 bases). This CDR3 spans 12 amino acids. CDR1 is MNHNY and CDR2 is SVGAGI in the germline V gene (reference sequence). V was cut by 7 bases and J by 7 bases, with 13 bases left in between. In nucleotides, the CDR3 is TGTGCCAGCAATACAGGGAATGGTGGCTACACCTTC. It codes for CASNTGNGGYTF.

This chain connects TRBV7-2 to TRBJ2-7; D not resolved. Germline CDR1 SGHTA, CDR2 FQGNSA. This CDR3 contains 13 residues. Trimming took off 5 bases at V and 0 bases at J, with 8 bases between the two ends. The CDR3 DNA sequence: TGTGCCAGCAGCCACGACCTCTCCTACGAGCAGTACTTC. Its translation: CASSHDLSYEQYF.

V is TRBV9 and J is TRBJ2-2; 9 bases fit TRBD2. Germline CDR1 is SGDLS and CDR2 is YYNGEE. The CDR3 length is 17 residues. Unmatched junction bases numbered 9, after V lost 3 bases and J lost 3 bases. Here the CDR3 reads CASSDGRLAGYTGELFF. As DNA, the CDR3 is TGTGCCAGCAGCGACGGCCGGCTAGCGGGATACACCGGGGAGCTGTTTTTT.

CDR3 sequence reads: CASSQGRTFSNQPQHF. The DNA for the CDR3 is TGCGCCAGCAGCCAAGGCCGGACATTTAGCAATCAGCCCCAGCATTTT. The chain links TRBV4-1 to TRBJ1-5, with a possible D match to TRBD1 (5 bases). The CDR3 length is 16 residues. V was clipped by 1 base and J by 0 bases, with 10 bases between them. CDR1 and CDR2 from the germline V gene are MGHRA and YSYEKL.

This sequence joins TRBV6-2 or TRBV6-3 and TRBJ2-5, with D possibly TRBD2 on 5 matching bases. Germline V gene lookup returns CDR1 MNHEY and CDR2 SVGEGT. Trimming removed 6 bases from V and 4 bases from J, with 18 bases in between. The CDR3 sequence is 15 residues long. The CDR3 protein is CASSDPLGIGETQYF. The CDR3 DNA sequence: TGTGCCAGCAGCGACCCGCTCGGGATAGGAGAGACCCAGTACTTC.